The 14 T cell receptor beta chains below come from one sample, sequenced in a study of T cell responses to AZD1222 COVID-19 vaccine. The assay was immunoSEQ multiplex PCR, and TCRdb's table has in-frame clones only and misses some. Of approximately 110,000 clones listed, 82% are singletons. The source material was peripheral blood, sampled on day 0 of AZD1222 vaccination. The receptors shown here come from an adult in good health.

This clone was observed a single time. The V call is TRBV19, the J call TRBJ1-2, with TRBD1 as a possible D gene (5 bases). Germline values: CDR1 LNHDA, CDR2 SQIVND (reference sequence). The CDR3 runs 14 residues. The V and J ends lost 1 base and 4 bases respectively, with 10 bases between them. Here the CDR3 reads CASSIGGNVYGYTF. The CDR3 DNA sequence: TGTGCCAGTAGTATAGGGGGGAACGTCTATGGCTACACCTTC.

The J gene is TRBJ1-1, the V gene TRBV11-2; D is undetermined. The V end lost 1 base, the J end lost 5 bases, and 17 bases lay between the germline ends. The CDR3 covers 16 residues. The germline gives CDR1 SGHAT, CDR2 FQNNGV. The CDR3 coding sequence is TGTGCCAGCAGCTTAGGGGCGGTCTATGAGTGGACTGAAGCTTTCTTT. Its translation is CASSLGAVYEWTEAFF.

This rearrangement joins TRBV18 to TRBJ2-1, with D possibly matching TRBD1 (6 bases). Per the germline V gene, CDR1 is KGHSH and CDR2 is LQKENI. The germline V and J ends were trimmed by 2 bases and 12 bases, with 23 bases remaining between them. CDR3 length: 16 amino acids. The DNA of the CDR3 is TGTGCCAGCTCACCAATTCAGGGGTTCAGTGCAGGGACGCAGTTCTTC. It yields the protein CASSPIQGFSAGTQFF.

This clone was seen a few times. The gene calls are TRBV6-1 and TRBJ1-1; no firm D call. CDR1 is MNHNS, CDR2 SASEGT, per germline. V was cut by 0 bases and J by 11 bases, with 13 bases left in between. The CDR3 consists of 13 residues. CDR3 DNA: TGTGCCAGCAGTGAAGCGCCCGGCAGTAGGGCTTTCTTT. The encoded protein is CASSEAPGSRAFF.

The chain combines TRBV29-1 with TRBJ1-5, with 9 bases that match TRBD1. CDR1 is SQVTM and CDR2 is ANQGSEA in the germline V gene. V dropped 6 bases and J dropped 6; count of bases not matched to a gene: 6. The CDR3 contains 13 residues. The CDR3 DNA sequence: TGCAGCGTCGGGACAGGGTTTGGTCAGCCCCAGCATTTT. This gives the protein CSVGTGFGQPQHF.

The chain carries TRBV7-6 and TRBJ2-7; a possible D gene is TRBD1 (6 bases). Germline V gene sequence: CDR1 SGHVS, CDR2 FNYEAQ. The CDR3 is 16 residues long. Trimming removed 4 bases from V and 4 bases from J, with 20 bases in between. Written as DNA, the CDR3 is TGTGCCAGCAGCTCCTACCAGGGGTCTCGGGGTTACGAGCAGTACTTC. This translates into CASSSYQGSRGYEQYF.

This rearrangement joins TRBV24-1 to TRBJ1-2, with TRBD1 identical over 9 bases. Trimming took 4 bases from V and 3 from J; bases not matched to a gene: 8. CDR1 and CDR2 from the germline V gene are KGHDR and SFDVKD. This CDR3 region has 16 residues. CDR3 loop: CATSEARTGDDYGYTF. For the CDR3, the DNA is TGTGCCACCAGTGAGGCGCGGACAGGGGATGACTATGGCTACACCTTC.

The count of this clone is one. The V gene is TRBV21-1, the J gene TRBJ1-5; the D call TRBD1 from the table was never checked on the DNA. TRBV21-1 is a pseudogene. The CDR3 covers 15 residues. CDR3 DNA sequence: TGTGCCAGCAGCGACAGAAAGTATAGCAATCAGCCCCAGCATTTT. It encodes CASSDRKYSNQPQHF.

This clone was detected once. The chain combines TRBV5-5 with TRBJ2-7; no definite D call. Trimming shortened V by 2 bases and J by 0 bases, and 12 bases separated the two germline ends. The germline CDR1 and CDR2 sequences are SGHKS and YYEKEE (reference sequence). The CDR3 has 15 amino acids. The CDR3 region has the DNA TGTGCCAGCAGCTTATCGACGGCCAGCTCCTACGAGCAGTACTTC. As protein: CASSLSTASSYEQYF.

This clone has more than one count but fewer than ten. This chain uses TRBV18 with TRBJ2-6; no reliable D call. CDR1 and CDR2 from the germline V gene are KGHSH and LQKENI. Trimming cost V 0 bases and J 0 bases, with 6 bases left between them. This CDR3 has 16 amino acids. The CDR3 reads CASSPPQASGANVLTF. Written as DNA, the CDR3 is TGTGCCAGCTCACCACCTCAGGCCTCTGGGGCCAACGTCCTGACTTTC.

This clone has a handful of counts. The chain combines TRBV11-2 with TRBJ1-1; TRBD1 agrees at 8 bases. The CDR3 loop spans 14 amino acids. Trimming took 1 base from V and 11 from J; bases not matched to a gene: 9. Germline CDR1 reads SGHAT; CDR2 reads FQNNGV. DNA for the CDR3: TGTGCCAGCAGCTTAGGACAGGGGAGATTGGGCGCTTTCTTT. Its protein product is CASSLGQGRLGAFF.

The V and J genes are TRBV18 and TRBJ2-1; no firm D call. Germline V gene sequence: CDR1 KGHSH, CDR2 LQKENI. Trimming took 5 bases from V and 0 from J, leaving 14 bases between them. This CDR3 contains 16 residues. The CDR3 reads CASSSGPTSSYNEQFF. DNA for the CDR3: TGTGCCAGCTCATCAGGACCAACGAGCTCCTACAATGAGCAGTTCTTC.

This clone occurred a few times. This chain links TRBV5-1 with TRBJ2-1; 12 nucleotides match TRBD2. J lost 7 bases, V lost 3 bases, and 8 bases had no gene match. This CDR3 is built from 16 residues. From germline, CDR1 is SGHRS and CDR2 YFSETQ. The CDR3 loop reads CASSSLGLAGKNEQFF. The CDR3 DNA reads as TGCGCCAGCAGCTCGCTAGGACTAGCGGGGAAGAATGAGCAGTTCTTC.

This chain connects TRBV5-6 to TRBJ1-1; D call uncertain. CDR3 length: 13 amino acids. The germline V gene has CDR1 SGHDT and CDR2 YYEEEE. Trimming cost V 1 base and J 8 bases, with 12 bases left between them. Written as DNA, the CDR3 is TGTGCCAGCAGCTTGTATCGGGGAGAGGAAGCTTTCTTT. This encodes CASSLYRGEEAFF.